Reported below is one T cell receptor (beta chain). TCRdb's copy holds only in-frame clones and misses some; the assay was immunoSEQ multiplex PCR. The sample has around 200,000 clones, 85% seen once. This entry belongs to a study of blood T cell repertoires in COVID-19. Study-level information: COVID-19 samples from acute and convalescent phases originated in the United States, Italy and Spain.

Trimming took 5 bases from V and 1 from J, leaving 8 bases between them. Germline V CDR1 and CDR2: MNHNY, SVGAGI (reference sequence). The CDR3 loop spans 13 amino acids. The chain uses TRBV6-6 and TRBJ1-1; TRBD1 might be the D (6 bases). The TCR sequence derives from a man aged 40-49 years who had recovered from COVID-19. Sequenced input: PBMCs or T cells enriched from blood (not recorded which). CDR3 sequence reads: CASSKDRNTEAFF. As DNA, the CDR3 is TGTGCCAGCAGTAAGGACAGGAACACTGAAGCTTTCTTT.